The clone carrying this T cell receptor (beta chain) came up many times. Its antigen is unidentified. This record comes from a study of molecular identifiers for immune sequencing clone quantification. Notes on the study in general: Highly expanded clone sizes could be underestimated by identical TCR molecules that share a barcode.

Germline CDR1 reads PRHDT; CDR2 reads FYEKMQ (reference sequence). CDR3 length: 16 amino acids. V dropped 5 bases and J dropped 4; count of bases not matched to a gene: 6. TCRdb re-derived calls from the PCR reads in MiXCR, one entry per CDR3 protein. This sample has approximately 500,000 distinct CDR3 sequences, with about 21% found just once. Material: naive CD8+ T cells from blood, with Jurkat cell RNA spiked in. Subset indicated: FACS-sorted CD8+CD4-CCR7+CD45RA+ naive T cells. The sequence came from a human donor in good health. Some libraries in this study had Jurkat cell RNA spiked in. The V call is TRBV13, the J call TRBJ2-3; 13 bases align to TRBD2. The CDR3 loop reads CASSEGLAGESDTQYF. CDR3 sequence (DNA): TGTGCCAGCAGCGAAGGACTAGCGGGGGAGTCAGATACGCAGTATTTT.